This passage covers 22 T cell receptor beta chains from one sample sequenced in a study of response to subunit inactivated influenza vaccine (dated by TCRdb to 2016 to 2018). The method behind the library was RT-PCR. The sequencer listed for this sample is Illumina HiSeq 2500. The public reads were quality trimmed at Q25 with fastp and then assembled into clones with MiXCR by TCRdb, keeping productive beta chains. Duplicate CDR3 protein sequences are folded into a single record with the most common DNA and genes. Recorded for this sample are about 800,000 distinct CDR3 sequences; about 20% of them occurred a single time. The ten largest account for 10% to 13% of the sample. Sample: PBMCs from blood, taken 4 to 6 days after vaccination. These receptors came from a man aged 45-65 years who received an inactivated influenza vaccine. Donor details come from another sample of the same person, matched by shared clones.

The V gene is TRBV28, the J gene TRBJ2-3; D not resolved. CDR1 and CDR2 (germline): MDHEN, SYDVKM. This CDR3 spans 17 amino acids. Trimming left V 2 bases short and J 5 bases short, with 20 bases between. The CDR3 DNA reads TGTGCCAGCAGTTTAAATTGGATAAAATCATCGGGAGATACGCAGTATTTT. It encodes CASSLNWIKSSGDTQYF. Using reference TRBV28 and TRBJ2-3 for the parts outside the CDR3, the full variable domain is DVKVTQSSRYLVKRTGEKVFLECVQDMDHENMFWYRQDPGLGLRLIYFSYDVKMKEKGDIPEGYSVSREKKERFSLILESASTNQTSMYLCASSLNWIKSSGDTQYFGPGTRLTVL.

V is TRBV6-1 and J is TRBJ2-1; TRBD2 agrees at 12 bases. Losses at the gene ends were 7 bases for V and 4 bases for J; bases not matched to a gene: 5. Germline V gene lookup returns CDR1 MNHNS and CDR2 SASEGT. This CDR3 is built from 15 residues. CDR3 in DNA: TGTGCCAGCACAAGACTAGCGGGAGTGTACAATGAGCAGTTCTTC. This codes for CASTRLAGVYNEQFF.

This clonotype was counted ten times or more. The chain employs TRBV12-3 or TRBV12-4 and TRBJ2-1; 7 nucleotides match TRBD2. The trim removed 1 base at V and 3 bases at J, leaving 9 bases unmatched. This CDR3 has 17 amino acids. The CDR3 sequence is CASSLVSGAVVYNEQFF. Written as DNA, the CDR3 is TGTGCCAGCAGTTTAGTAAGCGGGGCGGTCGTCTACAATGAGCAGTTCTTC.

Only a few counts were recorded for this clonotype. This chain links TRBV24-1 with TRBJ2-2, with D possibly TRBD2 on 6 matching bases. Trimming pared 1 base from V and 6 bases from J, leaving 17 bases between. Germline assignment: CDR1 KGHDR and CDR2 SFDVKD. The CDR3 covers 17 residues. CDR3 loop: CATSDFLAGYIAGELFF. In DNA form, the CDR3 reads TGTGCCACCAGTGATTTTCTTGCGGGATATATCGCCGGGGAGCTGTTTTTT.

This clonotype was seen more than once but under ten times. As DNA, the CDR3 is TGTGCCAGCAGCTTAGGAACCGGGACAGGGTATTACGAGCAGTACTTC. Its translation is CASSLGTGTGYYEQYF. V and J are TRBV7-9 and TRBJ2-7; 9 positions match TRBD1. This CDR3 is 16 amino acids long. With 1 base clipped from V and 4 bases from J, the junction kept 8 bases outside the gene matches. Germline values: CDR1 SEHNR, CDR2 FQNEAQ (reference sequence).

V gene TRBV7-9 combines with J gene TRBJ2-1; D possibly corresponds to TRBD2 (5 bases). Trimming cost V 3 bases and J 9 bases, with 6 bases left between them. This CDR3 region has 11 residues. Germline V gives CDR1 SEHNR, CDR2 FQNEAQ (reference sequence). The CDR3 reads CASSFAGEQFF. In DNA form, the CDR3 reads TGTGCCAGCAGCTTCGCGGGTGAGCAGTTCTTC.

This clonotype has only a few counts. V usage is TRBV10-3 and J usage is TRBJ2-5, with D possibly matching TRBD2 (7 bases). Between the trimmed V and J ends, which lost 2 bases and 5 bases, there was a span of 12 bases. The germline V gene encodes CDR1 ENHRY and CDR2 SYGVKD. The CDR3 is 14 residues long. The CDR3 here is CAISENGGQETQYF. The CDR3 DNA reads as TGTGCCATCAGTGAGAACGGGGGGCAGGAGACCCAGTACTTC.

This clonotype appeared many times. J is TRBJ1-1 and V is TRBV12-3 or TRBV12-4, with D unresolved. The CDR3 has 14 residues. V was cut by 3 bases and J by 1 base, with 9 bases left in between. CDR3 protein: CASSFGTRNTEAFF. The CDR3, as DNA: TGTGCCAGCAGTTTTGGCACCCGGAACACTGAAGCTTTCTTT.

In its sample, this clonotype was seen a few times. CDR3 sequence (DNA): TGTGCCATCAGAGATCCGGGGCTAGCCGATGAGCAGTTCTTC. Translated: CAIRDPGLADEQFF. This chain uses TRBV10-3 with TRBJ2-1; TRBD1 or TRBD2 may be the D gene (5 bases each). V was clipped by 6 bases and J by 8 bases, with 17 bases between them. The CDR3 covers 14 residues. Germline V CDR1 and CDR2: ENHRY, SYGVKD.

Here the CDR3 DNA reads TGCGCCAGCAGCCGAGGACAGGGCAAAGAGACCCAGTACTTC. Translated: CASSRGQGKETQYF. The chain recombines TRBV5-1 with TRBJ2-5; 8 bases are a match to TRBD1. Germline V gives CDR1 SGHRS, CDR2 YFSETQ. The CDR3 extends over 14 amino acids. The trim removed 4 bases at V and 3 bases at J, leaving 5 bases unmatched. The full variable domain, completed using reference TRBV5-1 and TRBJ2-5, is KAGVTQTPRYLIKTRGQQVTLSCSPISGHRSVSWYQQTPGQGLQFLFEYFSETQRNKGNFPGRFSGRQFSNSRSEMNVSTLELGDSALYLCASSRGQGKETQYFGPGTRLLVL.

The sample holds a few counts of this clonotype. The J gene is TRBJ1-3, the V gene TRBV14; no reliable D call. Trimming took 0 bases from V and 8 from J, leaving 11 bases between them. Germline CDR1 reads SGHDN; CDR2 reads FVKESK. This CDR3 spans 14 amino acids. The CDR3 is CASSQDGNTDTIYF. In DNA form, the CDR3 reads TGTGCCAGCAGCCAAGATGGAAATACTGACACCATATATTTT.

In this sample, this clonotype turned up a few times. V and J are TRBV12-3 or TRBV12-4 and TRBJ1-1; a weak D match, TRBD1 (5 bases). The V gene lost 6 bases and the J gene lost 8 bases, with 19 bases spanning the gap. The CDR3 is 14 amino acids. CDR3 bases: TGTGCCAGCAGCCAGGGACCGGGGGATCGAGAAGCTTTCTTT. This translates into CASSQGPGDREAFF.

V is TRBV11-2 and J is TRBJ2-7; no reliable D call. V lost 0 bases and J lost 3, with 9 bases in between. The CDR3 length is 14 residues. Germline V lookup: CDR1 SGHAT, CDR2 FQNNGV. CDR3 coding DNA: TGTGCCAGCAGCTTAGATCTCGGAGTCTACGAGCAGTACTTC. Translation: CASSLDLGVYEQYF.

The chain carries TRBV5-1 and TRBJ2-1; no reliable D call. V was clipped by 6 bases and J by 8 bases, with 15 bases between them. CDR3 size: 13 residues. Germline V gene sequence: CDR1 SGHRS, CDR2 YFSETQ. CDR3 nucleotide sequence: TGCGCCAGCACTTTGGGCCTCGGCGATGAGCAGTTCTTC. Its translation is CASTLGLGDEQFF.

This clonotype was observed once. The chain uses TRBV5-1 and TRBJ1-1, with 7 bases identical to TRBD1. The V gene end was trimmed by 4 bases and the J gene end by 4 bases; junction bases not matched to a gene: 10. CDR1 is SGHRS and CDR2 is YFSETQ in the germline V gene. This CDR3 region has 15 residues. CDR3 sequence reads: CASSRMTGRGTEAFF. The CDR3 bases are TGCGCCAGCAGCCGGATGACAGGGAGGGGCACTGAAGCTTTCTTT.

This clonotype was detected only a few times. The chain combines TRBV11-2 with TRBJ2-3, with a weak D call TRBD2 (5 bases). Germline CDR1 is SGHAT and CDR2 is FQNNGV. The CDR3 is 15 residues long. The germline V and J ends were trimmed by 0 bases and 3 bases, with 10 bases remaining between them. The CDR3 sequence: CASSLEVASTDTQYF. The CDR3 DNA is TGTGCCAGCAGCTTAGAAGTAGCGTCGACAGATACGCAGTATTTT.

The chain combines TRBV7-2 with TRBJ1-5; weak D call: TRBD1 (5 bases). This CDR3 spans 12 amino acids. Trimming took off 8 bases at V and 2 bases at J, with 7 bases between the two ends. Per the germline V gene, CDR1 is SGHTA and CDR2 is FQGNSA. The CDR3 is CASGDGNQPQHF. Written as DNA, the CDR3 is TGTGCCAGCGGGGACGGCAATCAGCCCCAGCATTTT.

This clonotype was counted only a few times. The chain couples TRBV5-1 to TRBJ2-1, with D possibly matching TRBD1 (6 bases). Trimming removed 4 bases from V and 7 bases from J, with 12 bases in between. The CDR3 has 13 amino acids. CDR1 is SGHRS and CDR2 is YFSETQ in the germline V gene. The CDR3 sequence is CASSGGRANEQFF. In nucleotides, the CDR3 is TGCGCCAGCAGCGGGGGCAGGGCAAATGAGCAGTTCTTC.

This clonotype was recorded a few times. The chain is built from TRBV20-1 and TRBJ2-7; no firm D call. Germline CDR1 reads DFQATT; CDR2 reads SNEGSKA (reference sequence). Between the trimmed V and J ends, which lost 0 bases and 2 bases, there was a span of 11 bases. CDR3 length: 14 residues. The CDR3 is CSARDIGTAYEQYF. The CDR3 coding sequence is TGCAGTGCTAGAGATATTGGTACAGCCTACGAGCAGTACTTC.

The rearrangement uses TRBV20-1 and TRBJ1-5; D might be TRBD1 (6 bases). The ends were cut back, 3 bases at V and 6 bases at J, with 12 bases in the middle. The CDR3 covers 13 residues. Germline CDR1 reads DFQATT; CDR2 reads SNEGSKA (reference sequence). The CDR3 spells CSASQGRSQPQHF. CDR3 DNA: TGCAGTGCTAGTCAGGGGCGAAGTCAGCCCCAGCATTTT.

V gene TRBV6-2 or TRBV6-3 combines with J gene TRBJ2-2, with TRBD1 matching 9 bases. The J segment lost 6 bases and the V segment lost 7 bases, leaving 6 bases of the junction unmatched. The CDR3 sequence is 14 residues long. Per germline, CDR1 MNHEY and CDR2 SVGEGT. The CDR3 protein is CASIRDRVSGELFF. The CDR3 nucleotides read TGTGCCAGCATCCGGGACAGGGTCTCCGGGGAGCTGTTTTTT.

The chain uses TRBV5-6 and TRBJ2-5, with D tentatively TRBD1 (5 bases). Germline V gene data show CDR1 as SGHDT and CDR2 as YYEEEE. The CDR3 is 16 amino acids. V lost 6 bases and J lost 4, with 22 bases in between. CDR3 nucleotides: TGTGCCAGCACCAAGTACAGGAAAGAGCTGGGAGAGACCCAGTACTTC. It translates to CASTKYRKELGETQYF.